These 14 T cell receptor beta chains came from one sample sequenced in a study of spatial heterogeneity in lung cancer. The time point was: blood at routine non-recurrence follow-up after resection. Material for sequencing was whole RNA from tumor, nontumor lung or frozen PBMC, left unsorted. From the 5' RACE reads, TCRdb called clonotypes with MiXCR, one entry per CDR3 protein. The table has around 120,000 distinct CDR3 sequences, 9% to 15% seen once. Sequenced here: PBMCs, sampled at follow-up. These receptors were taken from a male donor with early-stage non-small cell lung cancer.

This clonotype occurred a few times. This rearrangement joins TRBV20-1 to TRBJ1-2; D uncertain. This CDR3 has 12 residues. CDR1 and CDR2 (germline): DFQATT, SNEGSKA (reference sequence). Trimming shortened V by 6 bases and J by 4 bases, and 12 bases separated the two germline ends. This CDR3 is CSARPGSYGYTF. CDR3 DNA sequence: TGCAGTGCCAGACCGGGATCCTATGGCTACACCTTC.

This rearrangement joins TRBV5-8 to TRBJ2-3; 13 nucleotides align to TRBD2. V shed 3 bases and J 6 bases; nucleotides not matched to a gene: 7. The length of the CDR3 is 16 residues. Per germline, CDR1 SGHTS and CDR2 YDEGEE. CDR3 sequence: CASSWGLAGPMDTQYF. CDR3 bases: TGTGCCAGCAGCTGGGGACTAGCGGGGCCTATGGATACGCAGTATTTT.

The V gene is TRBV10-2, the J gene TRBJ1-6; weak D call: TRBD1 (5 bases). The germline V gene has CDR1 WSHSY and CDR2 SAAADI. Deletions cut 6 bases from V and 3 bases from J, with 9 bases between. The CDR3 length is 14 residues. The CDR3 bases are TGCGCCAGCAGAGGGGAGGGCTATAATTCACCCCTCCACTTT. This encodes CASRGEGYNSPLHF.

This clonotype was picked up one time. This clone may be a read error of a much larger clone one base away. Lacking the conserved final phenylalanine or tryptophan, this CDR3 likely reflects a read error. The gene calls are TRBV14 and TRBJ2-7; D ambiguous. Germline V gene lookup returns CDR1 SGHDN and CDR2 FVKESK. The CDR3 totals 14 residues. V lost 0 bases and J 5 bases, leaving 11 bases between the germline ends. The CDR3 coding sequence is TGTGCCAGCAGCCAAGATTCCCGAGGCCACGAGCAGTACATC. It specifies CASSQDSRGHEQYI.

The V and J genes are TRBV12-3 or TRBV12-4 and TRBJ2-7; D unresolved. The length of the CDR3 is 13 residues. V was pared by 4 bases and J by 0 bases, with 7 bases between. The CDR3, as DNA: TGTGCCAGCAGTTACTCCACCTCCTACGAGCAGTACTTC. It yields the protein CASSYSTSYEQYF.

This rearrangement joins TRBV11-2 to TRBJ2-1, with D maybe TRBD1 (6 bases). The CDR3 is 17 amino acids. Trimming left V 4 bases short and J 0 bases short, with 16 bases between. CDR1 is SGHAT, CDR2 FQNNGV, per germline. CDR3 in amino acids: CASSSRSTGSSYNEQFF. In DNA, the CDR3 is TGTGCCAGCAGCTCAAGAAGTACAGGGAGCTCCTACAATGAGCAGTTCTTC.

J is TRBJ1-2 and V is TRBV2; D is unresolved. V shed 7 bases and J shed 0 bases, with 12 bases lying between them. Germline loops: CDR1 SNHLY, CDR2 FYNNEI. CDR3 length: 14 residues. CDR3 sequence: CASIGRKANYGYTF. The CDR3 DNA sequence: TGTGCCAGCATTGGGAGGAAAGCTAACTATGGCTACACCTTC.

This clonotype was counted many times. V is TRBV5-1 and J is TRBJ2-5, with unresolved D. Trimming removed 0 bases from V and 2 bases from J, with 8 bases in between. CDR1 and CDR2 from the germline V gene are SGHRS and YFSETQ. The CDR3 spans 14 residues. CDR3 sequence reads: CASSLELLQETQYF. CDR3 nucleotide sequence: TGCGCCAGCAGCTTGGAACTACTACAAGAGACCCAGTACTTC.

The chain combines TRBV9 with TRBJ2-7; the match to TRBD1 covers 8 bases. With V trimmed by 0 bases and J by 0 bases, 2 bases remained unmatched. The germline gives CDR1 SGDLS, CDR2 YYNGEE. The CDR3 covers 15 residues. Here the CDR3 DNA reads TGTGCCAGCAGCGTAGGGACAGGGAGCTCCTACGAGCAGTACTTC. Translated, it gives CASSVGTGSSYEQYF.

There are many counts of this clonotype. The gene calls are TRBV20-1 and TRBJ2-7; 9 bases map to TRBD1. CDR3 length: 12 residues. Germline V gene sequence: CDR1 DFQATT, CDR2 SNEGSKA (reference sequence). The V and J ends lost 6 bases and 5 bases, in that order; junction bases with no gene match: 5. The CDR3 loop reads CSAIGQGNEQYF. The CDR3 coding sequence is TGCAGTGCCATCGGACAGGGGAACGAGCAGTACTTC.

In its sample, this clonotype was seen a few times. The chain links TRBV6-5 to TRBJ1-2; 8 bases are a match to TRBD1. V lost 6 bases, J lost 11 bases, and 8 bases stayed unmatched. Germline values: CDR1 MNHEY, CDR2 SVGAGI. The CDR3 has 12 amino acids. CDR3 DNA: TGTGCCAGCAGGCTAGACAGGGGAGCTTACACCTTC. Encoded protein: CASRLDRGAYTF.

The sample holds a few counts of this clonotype. The rearrangement uses TRBV29-1 and TRBJ1-5; 8 bases are a match to TRBD1. This CDR3 is 13 amino acids long. From germline, CDR1 is SQVTM and CDR2 ANQGSEA. V trimming: 7 bases; J trimming: 2 bases; junction bases outside the gene matches: 4. CDR3: CSAADRGNQPQHF. CDR3 nucleotides: TGCAGCGCTGCGGACAGGGGCAATCAGCCCCAGCATTTT. Full variable domain (remainder filled in from reference TRBV29-1 and TRBJ1-5): SAVISQKPSRDICQRGTSLTIQCQVDSQVTMMFWYRQQPGQSLTLIATANQGSEATYESGFVIDKFPISRPNLTFSTLTVSNMSPEDSSIYLCSAADRGNQPQHFGDGTRLSIL.

The chain combines TRBV7-9 with TRBJ2-2; D call uncertain. This CDR3 region has 17 residues. CDR1 SEHNR and CDR2 FQNEAQ come from the germline V gene (reference sequence). The V and J ends lost 5 bases and 8 bases respectively, with 24 bases between them. This CDR3 is CASSPTPDVQVRGELFF. Written as DNA, the CDR3 is TGTGCCAGCAGCCCAACTCCCGACGTCCAAGTGAGGGGGGAGCTGTTTTTT.

This clonotype was seen a few times. The CDR3 DNA is TGCGCCAGCAGCCAAGATAAGATAGCGGGGGAGACCCAGTACTTC. Protein product: CASSQDKIAGETQYF. The chain recombines TRBV4-1 with TRBJ2-5, with 8 nucleotides matching TRBD2. Trimming took 0 bases from V and 5 from J; bases not matched to a gene: 5. This CDR3 contains 15 residues. Germline V gene lookup returns CDR1 MGHRA and CDR2 YSYEKL.